Listed below are T cell receptor beta chains from one sample, sequenced in a study of blood T cell repertoires in COVID-19. Method: immunoSEQ multiplex PCR; TCRdb's copy keeps in-frame clones and lacks some. The repertoire holds tens of thousands of clones, with approximately 88% as singletons. The sequencing sample was made of peripheral blood. The receptors come from an older woman with acute or convalescent COVID-19. Each CDR3 is given with its conserved first and last residue. D genes are given only for firm matches. Clone size appears in some rows only: once, few, many, or a class for an expanded clone.

j_call clone_size d_call v_call cdr3_nt cdr3_aa
TRBJ1-1 . . TRBV30 TGTGCCTGGAGTCCGAAAGGGGGGGATAACACTGAAGCTTTCTTT CAWSPKGGDNTEAFF
TRBJ2-1 . TRBD1 TRBV15 TGTGCCATCTCAGGGGGCTTTCACAATGAGCAGTTCTTC CAISGGFHNEQFF
TRBJ1-5 . . TRBV6-5 TGTGCCAGCAGTCGCGAGGGCGCTCAGCCCCAGCATTTT CASSREGAQPQHF
TRBJ2-1 . TRBD1 TRBV27 TGTGCCAGCAGCCCCTCGACAGGGTACAATGAGCAGTTCTTC CASSPSTGYNEQFF
TRBJ2-5 . TRBD1 TRBV16 TGTGCCAGCAGCCAAAGGTCGGGACAGGGAGAGGAGACCCAGTACTTC CASSQRSGQGEETQYF
TRBJ1-3 few TRBD1 TRBV7-9 TGTGCCAGCAGCTCCCGGACAGGCCCTGACAGCTCTGGAAACACCATATATTTT CASSSRTGPDSSGNTIYF
TRBJ1-2 once . TRBV18 TGTGCCAGCTCACCACCGACAGCGAACTATGGCTACACCTTC CASSPPTANYGYTF
TRBJ2-3 . . TRBV7-3 TGTGCCAGCAGCTTAACGACACAGGGTCCAGATACGCAGTATTTT CASSLTTQGPDTQYF
TRBJ1-4 . . TRBV28 TGTGCCAGCAGTAGGGAGCTTAATGAAAAACTGTTTTTT CASSRELNEKLFF
TRBJ1-2 . . TRBV6-5 TGTGCCAGCAGTAAACAGGGTGGCGGCTACACCTTC CASSKQGGGYTF
TRBJ2-3 . . TRBV27 TGTGCCAGCAGACACCTCCCAGATACGCAGTATTTT CASRHLPDTQYF
TRBJ1-5 few TRBD1 TRBV15 TGTGCCACCAGCAGAAGGACAGGCAGCAATCAGCCCCAGCATTTT CATSRRTGSNQPQHF
TRBJ1-2 . TRBD1 TRBV14 TGTGCCAGCAGCCAAGATCGAGGTTACAGGGGTGACTATGGCTACACCTTC CASSQDRGYRGDYGYTF
TRBJ1-6 . . TRBV18 TGTGCCAGCTCACCGCGACAGACAGATAATTCACCCCTCCACTTT CASSPRQTDNSPLHF
TRBJ1-5 . . TRBV10-3 TGTGCCATCACCGGGGGAGGCAATCAGCCCCAGCATTTT CAITGGGNQPQHF
TRBJ1-4 . . TRBV14 TGTGCCAGCAGCCAAGGAGGGGGAGAAAAACTGTTTTTT CASSQGGGEKLFF
TRBJ2-1 . TRBD2 TRBV27 TGTGCCAGCAGTTACCTAGCGGGAGCCGATGAGCAGTTCTTC CASSYLAGADEQFF
TRBJ2-2 . . TRBV15 TGTGCCACCAGCAGAGGTCGAGACACCGGGGAGCTGTTTTTT CATSRGRDTGELFF
TRBJ2-2 . TRBD1 TRBV6-5 TGTGCCAGCAGCGCACAGGGGGCGTTTGAGGAGCTGTTTTTT CASSAQGAFEELFF
TRBJ2-7 . . TRBV4-3 TGCGCCAGCAGCCAAGATTTCCGGGGGACGAACTCCTACGAGCAGTACTTC CASSQDFRGTNSYEQYF
TRBJ2-1 . TRBD2 TRBV20-1 TGCAGTGCTAGTTCCCTAGCGGGGGACTATGGTGAGCAGTTCTTC CSASSLAGDYGEQFF
TRBJ1-2 . TRBD1 TRBV27 TGTGCCAGCAGATGGTGGGACAGCCGGGATGGCTACACCTTC CASRWWDSRDGYTF